This record looks at one T cell receptor (beta chain) sequence and its context. In the original processing: Using reference gene primer amplification, nucleated cell counts were estimated. Here immunoSEQ multiplex PCR was the method, and the copy in TCRdb shows in-frame clones only, minus some. D and trimming come from the DNA, and the V and J calls and clone size come from that table. The repertoire holds about 63,000 clones, with around 80% as singletons. The germline V gene encodes CDR1 SGDLS and CDR2 YYNGEE. The CDR3 extends over 18 amino acids. J was trimmed by 0 bases and V by 3 bases; bases with no gene match: 6. This entry comes from a study of blood T cell repertoires in COVID-19. Across the whole study: Collection of acute and convalescent COVID-19 samples took place in the United States, Italy and Spain. In each case, the material was cDNA or gDNA derived from T cells, B-cell-depleted T cells, or PBMCs.

Sequencing was performed on peripheral blood. This rearrangement joins TRBV9 to TRBJ2-3, with 14 bases identical to TRBD2. The receptor comes from a human donor in a cohort sampled during active COVID-19. CDR3 nucleotides: TGTGCCAGCAGCGCCGGACTAGCGGGAGGACCAAGCACAGATACGCAGTATTTT. The encoded protein is CASSAGLAGGPSTDTQYF.